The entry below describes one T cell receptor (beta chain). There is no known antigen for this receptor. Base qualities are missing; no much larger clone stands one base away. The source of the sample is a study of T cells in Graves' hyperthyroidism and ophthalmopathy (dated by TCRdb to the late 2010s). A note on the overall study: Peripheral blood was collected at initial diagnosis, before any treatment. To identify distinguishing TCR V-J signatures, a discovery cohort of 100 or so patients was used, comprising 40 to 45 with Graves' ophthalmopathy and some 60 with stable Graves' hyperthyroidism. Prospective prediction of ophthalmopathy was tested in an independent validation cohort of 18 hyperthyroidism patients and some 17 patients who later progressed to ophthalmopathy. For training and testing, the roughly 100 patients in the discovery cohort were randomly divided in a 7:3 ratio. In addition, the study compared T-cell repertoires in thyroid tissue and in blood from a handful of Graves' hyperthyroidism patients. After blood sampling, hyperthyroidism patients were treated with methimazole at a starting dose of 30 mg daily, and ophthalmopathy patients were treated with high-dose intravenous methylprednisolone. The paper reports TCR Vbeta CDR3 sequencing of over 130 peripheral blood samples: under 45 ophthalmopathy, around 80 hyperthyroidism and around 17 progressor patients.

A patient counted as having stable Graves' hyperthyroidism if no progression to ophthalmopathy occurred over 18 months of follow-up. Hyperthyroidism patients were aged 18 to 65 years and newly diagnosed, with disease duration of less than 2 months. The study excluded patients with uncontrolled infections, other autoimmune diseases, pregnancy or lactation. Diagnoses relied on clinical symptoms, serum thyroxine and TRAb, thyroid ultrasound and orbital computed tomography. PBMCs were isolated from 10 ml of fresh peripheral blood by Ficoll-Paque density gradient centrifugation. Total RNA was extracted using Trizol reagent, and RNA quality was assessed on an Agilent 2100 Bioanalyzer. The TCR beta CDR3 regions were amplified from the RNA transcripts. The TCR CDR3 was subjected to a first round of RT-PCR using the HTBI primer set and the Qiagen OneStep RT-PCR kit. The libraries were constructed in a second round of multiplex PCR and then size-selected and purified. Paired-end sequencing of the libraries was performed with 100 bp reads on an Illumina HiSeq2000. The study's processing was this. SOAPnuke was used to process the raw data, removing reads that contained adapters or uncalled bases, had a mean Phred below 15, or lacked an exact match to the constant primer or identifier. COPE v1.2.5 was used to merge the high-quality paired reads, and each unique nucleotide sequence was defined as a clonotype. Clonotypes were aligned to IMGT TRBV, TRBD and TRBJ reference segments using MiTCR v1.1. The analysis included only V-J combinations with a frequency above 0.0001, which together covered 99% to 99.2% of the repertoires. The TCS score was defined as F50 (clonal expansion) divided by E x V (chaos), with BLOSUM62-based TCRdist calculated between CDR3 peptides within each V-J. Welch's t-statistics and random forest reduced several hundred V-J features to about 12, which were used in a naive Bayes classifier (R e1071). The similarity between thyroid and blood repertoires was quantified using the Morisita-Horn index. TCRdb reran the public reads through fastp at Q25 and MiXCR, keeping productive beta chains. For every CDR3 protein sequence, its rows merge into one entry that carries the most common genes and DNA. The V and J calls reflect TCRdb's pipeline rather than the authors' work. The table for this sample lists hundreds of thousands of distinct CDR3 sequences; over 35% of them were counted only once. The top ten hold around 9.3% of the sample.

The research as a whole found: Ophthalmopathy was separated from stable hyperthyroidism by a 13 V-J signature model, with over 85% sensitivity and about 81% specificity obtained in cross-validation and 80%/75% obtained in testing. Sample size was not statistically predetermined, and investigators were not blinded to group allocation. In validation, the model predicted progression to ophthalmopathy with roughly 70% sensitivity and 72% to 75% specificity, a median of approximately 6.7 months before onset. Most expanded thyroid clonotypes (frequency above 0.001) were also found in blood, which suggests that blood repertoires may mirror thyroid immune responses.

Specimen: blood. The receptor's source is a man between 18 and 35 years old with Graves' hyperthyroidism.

The sequenced DNA is TGCGCCAGCAGCTTACTAGCGGAATTCTCCTACGAGCAGTACTTC. This translates into CASSLLAEFSYEQYF. Recombination linked TRBV4-1 to TRBJ2-7; a stretch of 8 junction bases matches TRBD2. V is cut back by 5 bases and J by 0 bases, with 6 bases in the junction unmatched. As encoded in the germline V gene, CDR1 is MGHRA while CDR2 is YSYEKL. The CDR3 sequence holds 15 residues, the cysteine and phenylalanine included. The kept DNA is CDR3 alone, 45 bases in frame from the first base.